This T cell receptor beta chain was obtained from a study of control samples from healthy donors and cancer patients. TCRdb keeps only in-frame clones here, not all; method: immunoSEQ multiplex PCR. The repertoire holds about 58,000 clones, with over 75% as singletons. In germline, CDR1 is SGHTA, CDR2 FQGTGA. The V gene lost 2 bases and the J gene lost 2 bases, with 10 bases spanning the gap. This CDR3 is built from 14 residues. This chain connects TRBV7-3 to TRBJ2-7, with D perhaps matching TRBD1 (5 bases). The sequenced sample consisted of PBMCs. This TCR was sampled from a woman aged 55-69 years with lung cancer. The CDR3 DNA reads TGTGCCAGCAGCTTACAGGGAAGGGCCTACGAGCAGTACTTC. Its protein product is CASSLQGRAYEQYF.